This T cell receptor beta chain was sequenced during a study of blood T cells in healthy people across ages. Alongside a J-beta primer mix, a sample-barcoded 5' primer served in a second PCR lasting 7 to 11 cycles. TCRdb fed the 5' RACE reads into MiXCR, producing one record per CDR3 protein. Among about 580,000 distinct CDR3 sequences listed, around half were seen once. V dropped 5 bases and J dropped 12 bases, with 11 bases sitting between them. Germline V gene sequence: CDR1 MNHEY, CDR2 SVGEGT. The CDR3 sequence is 11 residues long. The sequenced material came from blood. The clonotype comes from a man of 80 years or more in good health. The chain has TRBV6-2 or TRBV6-3 and TRBJ2-1; D perhaps matches TRBD2 (5 bases). CDR3 DNA: TGTGCCAGCAGTAACGGAGGTGGGCAGTTCTTC. Translated: CASSNGGGQFF.